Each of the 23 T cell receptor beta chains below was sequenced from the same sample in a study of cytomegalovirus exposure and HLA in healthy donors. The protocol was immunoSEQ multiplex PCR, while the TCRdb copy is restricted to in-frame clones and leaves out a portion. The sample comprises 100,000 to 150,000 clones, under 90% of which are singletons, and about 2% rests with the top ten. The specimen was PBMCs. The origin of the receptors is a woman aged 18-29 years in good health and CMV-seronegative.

The CDR3 region is CASSWVAGTDTQYF. CDR3 sequence (DNA): TGCGCCAGCAGTTGGGTGGCGGGCACAGATACGCAGTATTTT. The chain joins TRBV5-1 to TRBJ2-3; no definite D call. The CDR3 is 14 residues long. Trimming removed 5 bases at V and 1 base at J, with 11 bases between. Germline CDR1 SGHRS, CDR2 YFSETQ.

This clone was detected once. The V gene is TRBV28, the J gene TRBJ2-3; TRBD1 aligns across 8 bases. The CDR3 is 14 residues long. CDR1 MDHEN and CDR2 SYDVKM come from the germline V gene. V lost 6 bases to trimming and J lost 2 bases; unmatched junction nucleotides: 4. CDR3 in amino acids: CASSPQGATDTQYF. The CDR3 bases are TGTGCCAGCAGCCCCCAGGGGGCCACAGATACGCAGTATTTT.

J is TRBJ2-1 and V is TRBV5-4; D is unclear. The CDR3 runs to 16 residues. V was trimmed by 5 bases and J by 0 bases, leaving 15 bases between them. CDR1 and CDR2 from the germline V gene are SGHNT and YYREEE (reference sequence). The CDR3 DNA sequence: TGTGCCAGCAGTTTCTCGACTCTTTCCTCCTACAATGAGCAGTTCTTC. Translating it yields CASSFSTLSSYNEQFF. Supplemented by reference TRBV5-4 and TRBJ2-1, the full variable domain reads ETGVTQSPTHLIKTRGQQVTLRCSSQSGHNTVSWYQQALGQGPQFIFQYYREEENGRGNFPPRFSGLQFPNYSSELNVNALELDDSALYLCASSFSTLSSYNEQFFGPGTRLTVL.

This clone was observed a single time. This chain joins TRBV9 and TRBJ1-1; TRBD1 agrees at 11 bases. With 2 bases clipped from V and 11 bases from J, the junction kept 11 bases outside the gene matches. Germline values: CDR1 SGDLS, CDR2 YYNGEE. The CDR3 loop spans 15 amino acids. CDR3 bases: TGTGCCAGCAGCGTCGGGACAGGGGGTCATAGCCGGGCTTTCTTT. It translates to CASSVGTGGHSRAFF. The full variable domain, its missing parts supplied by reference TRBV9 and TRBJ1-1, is DSGVTQTPKHLITATGQRVTLRCSPRSGDLSVYWYQQSLDQGLQFLIQYYNGEERAKGNILERFSAQQFPDLHSELNLSSLELGDSALYFCASSVGTGGHSRAFFGQGTRLTVV.

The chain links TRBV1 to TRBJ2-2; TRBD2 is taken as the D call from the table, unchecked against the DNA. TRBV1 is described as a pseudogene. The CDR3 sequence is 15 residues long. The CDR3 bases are TGCACCAGCAGCCAAGCGGGGGCGAACACCGGGGAGCTGTTTTTT. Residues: CTSSQAGANTGELFF.

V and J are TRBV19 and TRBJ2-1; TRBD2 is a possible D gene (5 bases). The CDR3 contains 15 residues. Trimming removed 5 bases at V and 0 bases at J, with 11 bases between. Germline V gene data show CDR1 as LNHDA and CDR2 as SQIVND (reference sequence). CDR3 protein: CASSPDLTSYNEQFF. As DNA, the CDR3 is TGTGCCAGTAGTCCGGACTTGACCTCCTACAATGAGCAGTTCTTC. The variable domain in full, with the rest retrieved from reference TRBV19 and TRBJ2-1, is DGGITQSPKYLFRKEGQNVTLSCEQNLNHDAMYWYRQDPGQGLRLIYYSQIVNDFQKGDIAEGYSVSREKKESFPLTVTSAQKNPTAFYLCASSPDLTSYNEQFFGPGTRLTVL.

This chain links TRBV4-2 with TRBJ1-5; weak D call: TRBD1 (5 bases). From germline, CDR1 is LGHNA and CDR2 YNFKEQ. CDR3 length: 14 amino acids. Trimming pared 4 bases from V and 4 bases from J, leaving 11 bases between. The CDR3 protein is CASSPDGGNQPQHF. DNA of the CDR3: TGTGCCAGCAGCCCCGACGGGGGGAATCAGCCCCAGCATTTT.

The DNA for the CDR3 is TGCGCCAGCAGTCCCGACAGGGGGGGGGTTGGGGAGCAGTACTTC. Protein sequence: CASSPDRGGVGEQYF. V is TRBV23-1 and J is TRBJ2-7, with 9 nucleotides matching TRBD1. TRBV23-1 is an open reading frame whose function is uncertain. The CDR3 loop spans 15 amino acids. The junction had 11 bases not matched to a gene; V was cut back by 4 bases and J by 7 bases.

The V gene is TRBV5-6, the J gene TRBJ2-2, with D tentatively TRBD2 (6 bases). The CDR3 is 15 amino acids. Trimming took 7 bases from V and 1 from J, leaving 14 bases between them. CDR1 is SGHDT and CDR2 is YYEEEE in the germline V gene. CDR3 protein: CASWDLGGNTGELFF. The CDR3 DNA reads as TGTGCCAGCTGGGACCTGGGAGGGAACACCGGGGAGCTGTTTTTT.

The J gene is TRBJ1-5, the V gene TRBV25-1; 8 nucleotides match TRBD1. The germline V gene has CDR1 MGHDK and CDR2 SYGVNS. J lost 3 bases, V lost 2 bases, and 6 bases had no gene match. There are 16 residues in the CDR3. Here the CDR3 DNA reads TGTGCCAGCAGTGAAGGTGACAGGGGTTACAATCAGCCCCAGCATTTT. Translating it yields CASSEGDRGYNQPQHF.

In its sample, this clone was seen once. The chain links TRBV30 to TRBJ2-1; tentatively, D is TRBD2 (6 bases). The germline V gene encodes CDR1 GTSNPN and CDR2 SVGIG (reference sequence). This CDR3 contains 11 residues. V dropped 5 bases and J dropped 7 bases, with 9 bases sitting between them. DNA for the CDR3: TGTGCCTGGTCTAGCGAGAATGAGCAGTTCTTC. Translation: CAWSSENEQFF.

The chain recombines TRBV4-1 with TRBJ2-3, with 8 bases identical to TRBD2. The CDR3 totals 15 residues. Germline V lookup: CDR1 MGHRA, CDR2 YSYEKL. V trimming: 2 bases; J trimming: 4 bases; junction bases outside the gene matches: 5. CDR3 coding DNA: TGCGCCAGCAGCCAACAAGCGGGAGCGGCAGATACGCAGTATTTT. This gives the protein CASSQQAGAADTQYF.

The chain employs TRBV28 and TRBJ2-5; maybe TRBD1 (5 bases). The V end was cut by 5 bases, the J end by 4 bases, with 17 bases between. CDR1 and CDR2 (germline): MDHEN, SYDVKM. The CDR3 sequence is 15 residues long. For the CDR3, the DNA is TGTGCCAGCAGTCCCCGAATGGACATATTAGAGACCCAGTACTTC. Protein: CASSPRMDILETQYF.

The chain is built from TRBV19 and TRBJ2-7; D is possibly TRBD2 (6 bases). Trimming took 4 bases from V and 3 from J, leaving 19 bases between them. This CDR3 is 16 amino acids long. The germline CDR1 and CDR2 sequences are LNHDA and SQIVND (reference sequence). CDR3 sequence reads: CASSTVSGVRIYEQYF. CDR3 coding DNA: TGTGCCAGTAGTACTGTTAGCGGCGTAAGGATCTACGAGCAGTACTTC.

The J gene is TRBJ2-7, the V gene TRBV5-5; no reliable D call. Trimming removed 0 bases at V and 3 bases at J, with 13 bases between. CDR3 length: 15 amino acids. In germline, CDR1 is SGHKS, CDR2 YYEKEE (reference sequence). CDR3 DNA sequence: TGTGCCAGCAGCTTGGGTCTGGCAGGTATCTACGAGCAGTACTTC. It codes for CASSLGLAGIYEQYF. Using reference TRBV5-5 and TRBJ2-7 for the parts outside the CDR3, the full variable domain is DAGVTQSPTHLIKTRGQQVTLRCSPISGHKSVSWYQQVLGQGPQFIFQYYEKEERGRGNFPDRFSARQFPNYSSELNVNALLLGDSALYLCASSLGLAGIYEQYFGPGTRLTVT.

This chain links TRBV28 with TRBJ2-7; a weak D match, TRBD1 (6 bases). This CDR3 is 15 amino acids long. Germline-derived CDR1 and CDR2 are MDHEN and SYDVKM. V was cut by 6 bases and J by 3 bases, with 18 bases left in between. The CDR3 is CASRADRRLYYEQYF. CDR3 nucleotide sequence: TGTGCCAGCAGAGCCGACAGGCGATTATACTACGAGCAGTACTTC.

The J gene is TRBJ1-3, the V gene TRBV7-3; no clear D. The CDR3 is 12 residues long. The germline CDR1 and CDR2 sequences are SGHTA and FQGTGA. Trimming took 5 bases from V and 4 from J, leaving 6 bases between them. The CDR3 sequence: CASSPGGNTIYF. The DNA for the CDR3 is TGTGCCAGCAGCCCCGGGGGAAACACCATATATTTT.

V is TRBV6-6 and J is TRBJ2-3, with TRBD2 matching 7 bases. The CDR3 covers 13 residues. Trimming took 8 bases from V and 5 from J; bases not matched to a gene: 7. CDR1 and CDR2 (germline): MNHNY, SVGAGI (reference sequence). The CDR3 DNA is TGTGCCAGCGTTGGGAGGGCCGAAGATACGCAGTATTTT. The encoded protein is CASVGRAEDTQYF.

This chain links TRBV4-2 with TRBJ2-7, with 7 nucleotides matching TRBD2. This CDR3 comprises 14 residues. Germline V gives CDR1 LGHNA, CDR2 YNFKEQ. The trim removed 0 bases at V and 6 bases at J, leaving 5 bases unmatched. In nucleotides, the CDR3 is TGTGCCAGCAGCCAAGAGCGGTTAGCGGGCGAGCAGTACTTC. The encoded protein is CASSQERLAGEQYF.

CDR3 amino acids: CARPKTSGRHEQFF. DNA of the CDR3: TGCGCCAGACCCAAGACTAGCGGGAGGCATGAGCAGTTCTTC. The rearrangement joins TRBV10-1 to TRBJ2-1; 13 nucleotides match TRBD2. This CDR3 is 14 amino acids long. With 9 bases clipped from V and 8 bases from J, the junction kept 7 bases outside the gene matches. Germline V gene data show CDR1 as WNHNN and CDR2 as SYGVQD (reference sequence).

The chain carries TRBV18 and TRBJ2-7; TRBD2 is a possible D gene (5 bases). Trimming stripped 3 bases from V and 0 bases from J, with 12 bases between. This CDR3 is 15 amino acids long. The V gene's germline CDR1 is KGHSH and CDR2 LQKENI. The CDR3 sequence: CASSPFTGSSYEQYF. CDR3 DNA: TGTGCCAGCTCACCCTTTACGGGAAGCTCCTACGAGCAGTACTTC.

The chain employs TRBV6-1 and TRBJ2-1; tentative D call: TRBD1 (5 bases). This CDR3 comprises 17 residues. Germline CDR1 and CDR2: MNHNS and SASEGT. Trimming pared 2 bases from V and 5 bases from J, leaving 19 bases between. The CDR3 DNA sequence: TGTGCCAGCAGTGAATATAAGGGGCCCACGTTAAACAATGAGCAGTTCTTC. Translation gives CASSEYKGPTLNNEQFF.

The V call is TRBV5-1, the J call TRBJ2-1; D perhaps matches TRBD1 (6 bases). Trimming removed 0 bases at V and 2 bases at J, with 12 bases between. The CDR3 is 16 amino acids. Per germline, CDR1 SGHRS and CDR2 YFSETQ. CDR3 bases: TGCGCCAGCAGCTTGGCCGCCCGGACAGCCTACAATGAGCAGTTCTTC. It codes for CASSLAARTAYNEQFF. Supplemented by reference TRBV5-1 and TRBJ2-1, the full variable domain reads KAGVTQTPRYLIKTRGQQVTLSCSPISGHRSVSWYQQTPGQGLQFLFEYFSETQRNKGNFPGRFSGRQFSNSRSEMNVSTLELGDSALYLCASSLAARTAYNEQFFGPGTRLTVL.